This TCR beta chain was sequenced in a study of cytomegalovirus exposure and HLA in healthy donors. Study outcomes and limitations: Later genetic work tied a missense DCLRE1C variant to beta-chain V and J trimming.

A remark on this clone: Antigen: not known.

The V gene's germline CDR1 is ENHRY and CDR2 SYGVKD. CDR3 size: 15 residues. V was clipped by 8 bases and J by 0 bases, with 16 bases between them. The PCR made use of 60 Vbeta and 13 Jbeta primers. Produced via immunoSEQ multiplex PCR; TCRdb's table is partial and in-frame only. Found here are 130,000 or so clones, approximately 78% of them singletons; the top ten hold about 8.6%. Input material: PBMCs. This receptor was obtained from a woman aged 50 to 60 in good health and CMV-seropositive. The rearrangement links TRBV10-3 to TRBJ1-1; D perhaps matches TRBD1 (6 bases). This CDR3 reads CAISNQPGVNTEAFF. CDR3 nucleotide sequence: TGTGCCATCTCTAACCAACCAGGGGTGAACACTGAAGCTTTCTTT.